Included here is one T cell receptor (beta chain) sequence, with context. What it binds is not known. This specimen comes from a study of blood T cells in healthy people across ages. Findings of the study overall: Getting older went along with TCR beta diversity per million T cells dropping roughly linearly.

The V end lost 5 bases, the J end lost 0 bases, and 14 bases lay between the germline ends. CDR1 is SGHRS, CDR2 YFSETQ, per germline. The length of the CDR3 is 15 residues. Alongside a J-beta primer mix, a sample-barcoded 5' primer served in a second PCR lasting roughly 7 to 12 cycles. TCRdb recomputed calls from the 5' RACE reads with MiXCR, one row per CDR3 protein. Counted here are 1.5 million to 2 million distinct CDR3 sequences, around half occurring once; the ten biggest clones make up more than 2%. This clonotype originated in a woman between 35 and 50 years old in good health. This sequence joins TRBV5-1 and TRBJ1-2; D unresolved. What was sequenced was blood. For the CDR3, the DNA is TGCGCCAGCAGTCCCGAGGGAAATTCTAACTATGGCTACACCTTC. Its translation: CASSPEGNSNYGYTF.